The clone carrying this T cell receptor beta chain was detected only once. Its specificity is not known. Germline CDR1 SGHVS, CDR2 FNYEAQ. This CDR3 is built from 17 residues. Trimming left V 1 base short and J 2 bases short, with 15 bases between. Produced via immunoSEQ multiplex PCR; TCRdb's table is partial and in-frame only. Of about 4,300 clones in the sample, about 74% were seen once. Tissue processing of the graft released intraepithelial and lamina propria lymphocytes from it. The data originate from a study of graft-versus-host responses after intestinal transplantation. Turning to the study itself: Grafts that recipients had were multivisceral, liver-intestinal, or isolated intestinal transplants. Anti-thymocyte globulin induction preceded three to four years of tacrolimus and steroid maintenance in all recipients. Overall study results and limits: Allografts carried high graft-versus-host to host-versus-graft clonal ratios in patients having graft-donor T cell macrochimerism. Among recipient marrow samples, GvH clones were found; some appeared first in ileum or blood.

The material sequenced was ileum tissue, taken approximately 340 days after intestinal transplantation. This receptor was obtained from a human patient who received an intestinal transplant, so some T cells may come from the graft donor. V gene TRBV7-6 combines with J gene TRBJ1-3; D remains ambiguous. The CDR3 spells CASSLEGGGSPGNTIYF. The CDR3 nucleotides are TGTGCCAGCAGCTTAGAGGGCGGTGGGAGCCCTGGAAACACCATATATTTT.